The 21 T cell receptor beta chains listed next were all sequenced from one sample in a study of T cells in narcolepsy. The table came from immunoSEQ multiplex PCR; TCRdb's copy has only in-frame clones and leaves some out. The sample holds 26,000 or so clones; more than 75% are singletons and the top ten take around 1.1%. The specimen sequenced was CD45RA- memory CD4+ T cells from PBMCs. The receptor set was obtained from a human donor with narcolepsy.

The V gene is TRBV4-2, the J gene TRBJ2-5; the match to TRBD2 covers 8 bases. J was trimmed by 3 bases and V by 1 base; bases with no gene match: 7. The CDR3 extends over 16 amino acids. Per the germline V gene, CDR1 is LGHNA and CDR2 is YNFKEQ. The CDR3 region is CASSQASGTREETQYF. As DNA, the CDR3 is TGTGCCAGCAGCCAAGCCTCCGGGACTAGAGAAGAGACCCAGTACTTC.

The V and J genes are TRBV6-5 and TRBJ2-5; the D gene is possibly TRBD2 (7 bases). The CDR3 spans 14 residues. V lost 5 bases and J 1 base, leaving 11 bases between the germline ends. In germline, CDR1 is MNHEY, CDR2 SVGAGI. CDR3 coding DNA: TGTGCCAGCAGTGAGGGGGGGCGCCAAGAGACCCAGTACTTC. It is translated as CASSEGGRQETQYF.

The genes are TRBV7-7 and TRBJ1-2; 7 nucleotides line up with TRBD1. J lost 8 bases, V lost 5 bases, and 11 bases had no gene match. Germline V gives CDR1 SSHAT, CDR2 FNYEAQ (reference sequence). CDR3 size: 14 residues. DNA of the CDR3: TGTGCCAGCAGCCCTAGGACAGGAGTGGGCGGCTACACCTTC. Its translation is CASSPRTGVGGYTF.

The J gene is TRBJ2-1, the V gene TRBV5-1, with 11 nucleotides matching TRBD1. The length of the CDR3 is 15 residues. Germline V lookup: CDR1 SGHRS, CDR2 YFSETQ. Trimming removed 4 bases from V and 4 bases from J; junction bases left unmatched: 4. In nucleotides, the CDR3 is TGCGCCAGCAGCCTGGGACAGGGGGATTACAATGAGCAGTTCTTC. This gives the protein CASSLGQGDYNEQFF.

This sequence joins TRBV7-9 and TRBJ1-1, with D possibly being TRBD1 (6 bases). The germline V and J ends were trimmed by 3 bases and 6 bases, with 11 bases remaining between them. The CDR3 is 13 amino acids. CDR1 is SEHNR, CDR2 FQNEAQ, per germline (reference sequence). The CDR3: CASSFSTGPEAFF. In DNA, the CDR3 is TGTGCCAGCAGCTTTTCAACAGGGCCTGAAGCTTTCTTT.

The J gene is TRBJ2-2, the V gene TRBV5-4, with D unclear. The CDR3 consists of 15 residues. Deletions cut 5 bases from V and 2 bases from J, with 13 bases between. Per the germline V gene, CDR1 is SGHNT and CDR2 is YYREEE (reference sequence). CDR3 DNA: TGTGCCAGCAGGCGTCAGGAACTTAACACCGGGGAGCTGTTTTTT. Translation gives CASRRQELNTGELFF.

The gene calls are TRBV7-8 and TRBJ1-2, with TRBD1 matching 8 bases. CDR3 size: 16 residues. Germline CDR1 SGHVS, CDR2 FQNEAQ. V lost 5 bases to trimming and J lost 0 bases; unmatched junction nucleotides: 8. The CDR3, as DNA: TGTGCCAGCAGCACCCGACAGGGGCGAGCTAACTATGGCTACACCTTC. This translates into CASSTRQGRANYGYTF. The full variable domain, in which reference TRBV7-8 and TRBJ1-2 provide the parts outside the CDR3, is GAGVSQSPRYKVAKRGQDVALRCDPISGHVSLFWYQQALGQGPEFLTYFQNEAQLDKSGLPSDRFFAERPEGSVSTLKIQRTQQEDSAVYLCASSTRQGRANYGYTFGSGTRLTVV.

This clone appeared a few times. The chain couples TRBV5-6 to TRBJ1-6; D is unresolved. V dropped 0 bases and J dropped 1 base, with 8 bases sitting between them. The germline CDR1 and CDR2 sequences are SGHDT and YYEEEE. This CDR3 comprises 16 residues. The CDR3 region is CASSLGKRSYNSPLHF. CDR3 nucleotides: TGTGCCAGCAGCTTGGGGAAGAGGTCCTATAATTCACCCCTCCACTTT.

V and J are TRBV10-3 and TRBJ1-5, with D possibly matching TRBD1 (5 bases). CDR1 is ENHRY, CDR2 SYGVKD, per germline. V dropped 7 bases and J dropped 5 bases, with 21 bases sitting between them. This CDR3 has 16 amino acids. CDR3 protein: CAITPNPDGGYQPQHF. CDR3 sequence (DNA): TGTGCCATCACCCCAAATCCGGACGGGGGATATCAGCCCCAGCATTTT.

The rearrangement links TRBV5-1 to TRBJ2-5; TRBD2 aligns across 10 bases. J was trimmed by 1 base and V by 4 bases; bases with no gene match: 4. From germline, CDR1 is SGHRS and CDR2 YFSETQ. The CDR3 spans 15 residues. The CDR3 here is CASSVSGGIQETQYF. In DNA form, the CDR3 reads TGCGCCAGCAGCGTTAGCGGGGGGATCCAAGAGACCCAGTACTTC.

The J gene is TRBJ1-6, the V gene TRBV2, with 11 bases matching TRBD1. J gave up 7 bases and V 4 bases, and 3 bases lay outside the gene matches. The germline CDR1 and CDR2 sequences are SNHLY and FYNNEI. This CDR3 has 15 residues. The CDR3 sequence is CASSGDRGSNSPLHF. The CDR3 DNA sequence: TGTGCCAGCAGTGGGGACAGGGGGTCCAATTCACCCCTCCACTTT. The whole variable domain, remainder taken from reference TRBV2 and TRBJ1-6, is EPEVTQTPSHQVTQMGQEVILRCVPISNHLYFYWYRQILGQKVEFLVSFYNNEISEKSEIFDDQFSVERPDGSNFTLKIRSTKLEDSAMYFCASSGDRGSNSPLHFGNGTRLTVT.

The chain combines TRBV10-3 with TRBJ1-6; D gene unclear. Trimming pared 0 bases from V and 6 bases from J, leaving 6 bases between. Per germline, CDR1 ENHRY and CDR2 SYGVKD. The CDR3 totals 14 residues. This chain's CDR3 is CAISESRTNSPLHF. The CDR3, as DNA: TGTGCCATCAGTGAGTCTAGGACTAATTCACCCCTCCACTTT.

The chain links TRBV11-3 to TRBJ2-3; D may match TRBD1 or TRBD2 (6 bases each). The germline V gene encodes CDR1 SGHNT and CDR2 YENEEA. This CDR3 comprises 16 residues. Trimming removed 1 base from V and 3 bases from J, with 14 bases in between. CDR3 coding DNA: TGTGCCAGCAGCTTAGGCAGGGGTGGAGGGACAGATACGCAGTATTTT. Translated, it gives CASSLGRGGGTDTQYF.

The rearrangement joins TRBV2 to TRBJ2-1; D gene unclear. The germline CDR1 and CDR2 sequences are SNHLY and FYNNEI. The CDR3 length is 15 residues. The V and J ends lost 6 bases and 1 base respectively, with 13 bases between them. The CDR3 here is CASRIDFGSYNEQFF. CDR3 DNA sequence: TGTGCCAGCAGGATAGACTTTGGATCCTACAATGAGCAGTTCTTC.

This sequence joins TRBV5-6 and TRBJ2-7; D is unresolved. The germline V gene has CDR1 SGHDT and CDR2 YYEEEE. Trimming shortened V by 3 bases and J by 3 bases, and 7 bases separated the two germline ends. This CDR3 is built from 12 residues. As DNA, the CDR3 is TGTGCCAGCAGCTCCCGTTTCTACGAGCAGTACGTC. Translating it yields CASSSRFYEQYV.

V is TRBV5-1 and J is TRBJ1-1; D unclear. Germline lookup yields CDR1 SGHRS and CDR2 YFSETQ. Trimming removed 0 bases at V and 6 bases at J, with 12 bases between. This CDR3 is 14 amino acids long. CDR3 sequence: CASSLVGIEPEAFF. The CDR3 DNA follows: TGCGCCAGCAGCTTGGTTGGGATCGAGCCTGAAGCTTTCTTT.

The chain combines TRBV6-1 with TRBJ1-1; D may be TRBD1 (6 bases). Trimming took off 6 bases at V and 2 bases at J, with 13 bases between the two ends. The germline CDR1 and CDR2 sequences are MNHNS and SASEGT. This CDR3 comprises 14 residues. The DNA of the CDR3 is TGTGCCAGCAGGCAAGGACAGAAAAACACTGAAGCTTTCTTT. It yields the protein CASRQGQKNTEAFF.

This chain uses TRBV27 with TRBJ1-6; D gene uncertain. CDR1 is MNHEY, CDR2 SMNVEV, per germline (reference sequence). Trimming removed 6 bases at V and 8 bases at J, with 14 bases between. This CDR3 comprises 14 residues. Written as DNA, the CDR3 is TGTGCCAGCAGACGTACACGAAACTATTCACCCCTCCACTTT. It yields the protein CASRRTRNYSPLHF.

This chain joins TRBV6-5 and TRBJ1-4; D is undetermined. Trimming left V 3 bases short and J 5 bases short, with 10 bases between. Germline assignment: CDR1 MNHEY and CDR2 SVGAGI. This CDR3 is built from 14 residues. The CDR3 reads CASSYLGGNEKLFF. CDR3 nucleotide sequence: TGTGCCAGCAGTTATCTGGGCGGGAATGAAAAACTGTTTTTT.

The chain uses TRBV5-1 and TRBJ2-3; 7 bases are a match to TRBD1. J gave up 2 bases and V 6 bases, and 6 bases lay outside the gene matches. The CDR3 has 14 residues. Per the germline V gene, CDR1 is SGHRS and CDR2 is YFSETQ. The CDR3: CASTRDSLTDTQYF. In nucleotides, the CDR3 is TGCGCCAGCACCCGGGACAGCCTCACAGATACGCAGTATTTT.

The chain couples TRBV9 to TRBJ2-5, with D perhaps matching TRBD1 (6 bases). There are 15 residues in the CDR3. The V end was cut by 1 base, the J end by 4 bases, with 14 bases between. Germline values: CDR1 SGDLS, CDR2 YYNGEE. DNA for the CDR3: TGTGCCAGCAGCGTATCCACAGGGACGACAGAGACCCAGTACTTC. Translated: CASSVSTGTTETQYF.